This T cell receptor beta chain is drawn from a study of cytomegalovirus exposure and HLA in healthy donors. Generated by immunoSEQ multiplex PCR, the TCRdb table keeps only in-frame clones and is missing some. The sample holds around 300,000 clones; around nine tenths are singletons and the top ten take around 0.92%. Trimming took 4 bases from V and 0 from J, leaving 10 bases between them. The CDR3 consists of 16 residues. Germline V CDR1 and CDR2: KGHSH, LQKENI. The chain employs TRBV18 and TRBJ1-6; D perhaps matches TRBD1 (5 bases). Sequencing was done on a sample of PBMCs. The receptor's source is a woman aged 18-29 years in good health and CMV-seronegative. The CDR3 nucleotides are TGTGCCAGCTCACGGGAAACAGGCTCCTATAATTCACCCCTCCACTTT. It yields the protein CASSRETGSYNSPLHF. Looking up the rest from reference TRBV18 and TRBJ1-6 gives the full variable domain: NAGVMQNPRHLVRRRGQEARLRCSPMKGHSHVYWYRQLPEEGLKFMVYLQKENIIDESGMPKERFSAEFPKEGPSILRIQQVVRGDSAAYFCASSRETGSYNSPLHFGNGTRLTVT.